The 2 T cell receptor beta chains presented below share a single source sample, sequenced in a study of metastatic and nonmetastatic thyroid tumors. Using MiXCR, TCRdb re-called clones from the PCR reads. The data contain about 39,000 clones, roughly 15% of them singletons. Nobody among the patients had been given any treatment before thyroid surgery. Sequencing input: blood. These receptors all stem from a female donor with papillary thyroid cancer or a benign thyroid nodule (not recorded which). Some clones in this sample may be carry-over from other donors' samples.

This clone was counted many times. The V call is TRBV20-1, the J call TRBJ1-4, with unresolved D. Germline CDR1 DFQATT, CDR2 SNEGSKA (reference sequence). Trimming removed 5 bases from V and 2 bases from J, with 9 bases in between. CDR3 length: 13 residues. DNA of the CDR3: TGCAGTGCTTTGAAAGGGACTAATGAAAAACTGTTTTTT. Its protein is CSALKGTNEKLFF.

This clone was observed at least ten times. The sample carries other DNA sequences with the same CDR3. The chain uses TRBV5-1 and TRBJ2-5; 7 bases map to TRBD1. V lost 0 bases and J lost 5; bases outside the gene matches: 7. CDR3 length equals 15 residues. CDR1 and CDR2 from the germline V gene are SGHRS and YFSETQ. The CDR3 loop reads CASSLGQGYAETQYF. The CDR3 DNA reads as TGCGCCAGCAGCTTGGGACAGGGTTATGCGGAGACCCAGTACTTC.